Described below is a single T cell receptor (beta chain) sequence and its context. Germline CDR1 is SGHVS and CDR2 is FNYEAQ. The ends lost 5 bases at V and 4 bases at J; junction bases unmatched: 7. The CDR3 consists of 14 residues. The sample is drawn from a study of CD8 T cells in Susac syndrome. An input of roughly 0.45 to 1 ug of RNA was subjected to reverse transcription using random hexamers. TCRdb redid the calling of the immunoSEQ multiplex PCR reads with MiXCR, one entry per CDR3 protein. The sample carries more than 150,000 distinct CDR3 sequences, about 96% recorded once. FACS enriched CD8+ TEMRA cells, while bulk CD8+ and CD4+ were negatively isolated.

The genes are TRBV7-6 and TRBJ1-2, with 7 bases fitting TRBD1. This receptor was identified in a human donor with Susac syndrome. Sequenced sample: CD4+ T cells from PBMCs. This CDR3 reads CASSDRQGSYGYTF. DNA of the CDR3: TGTGCCAGCAGCGACAGACAGGGAAGCTATGGCTACACCTTC.